This T cell receptor beta chain was recovered during a study of blood T cell repertoires in COVID-19. Some clones are missing from TCRdb's copy, which holds only in-frame ones; the method was immunoSEQ multiplex PCR. The sample lists 180,000 or so clones, 86% occurring once. The CDR3 is made up of 13 amino acids. Trimming left V 1 base short and J 13 bases short, with 14 bases between. Germline V lookup: CDR1 SGHTA, CDR2 FQGNSA. What was sequenced was peripheral blood. This chain joins TRBV7-2 and TRBJ1-5; D uncertain. This sequence originates from a man aged 65 to 85 with acute or convalescent COVID-19. The CDR3 region has the DNA TGTGCCAGCAGCTTAGTTTCCGACACATTTCAGCATTTT. Translated, it gives CASSLVSDTFQHF. Full variable domain (missing parts from reference TRBV7-2 and TRBJ1-5): GAGVSQSPSNKVTEKGKDVELRCDPISGHTALYWYRQSLGQGLEFLIYFQGNSAPDKSGLPSDRFSAERTGGSVSTLTIQRTQQEDSAVYLCASSLVSDTFQHFGDGTRLSIL.